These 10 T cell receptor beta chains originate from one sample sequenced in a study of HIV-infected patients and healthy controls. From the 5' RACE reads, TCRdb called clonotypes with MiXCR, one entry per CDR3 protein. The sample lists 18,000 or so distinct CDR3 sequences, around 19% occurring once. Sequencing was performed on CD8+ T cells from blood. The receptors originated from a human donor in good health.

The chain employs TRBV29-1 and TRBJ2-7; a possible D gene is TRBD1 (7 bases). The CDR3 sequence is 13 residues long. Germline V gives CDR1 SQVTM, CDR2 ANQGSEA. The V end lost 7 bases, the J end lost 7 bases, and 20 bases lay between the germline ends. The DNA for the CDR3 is TGCAGCGGACAGGGAGGAAGGGACAGAGAGCAGTACTTC. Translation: CSGQGGRDREQYF.

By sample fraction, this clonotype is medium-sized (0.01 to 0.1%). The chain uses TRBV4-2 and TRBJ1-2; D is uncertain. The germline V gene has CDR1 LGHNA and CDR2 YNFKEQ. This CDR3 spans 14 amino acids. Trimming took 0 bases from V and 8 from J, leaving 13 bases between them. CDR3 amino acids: CASSQENAANGYTF. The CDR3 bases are TGTGCCAGCAGCCAAGAGAACGCGGCGAACGGCTACACCTTC.

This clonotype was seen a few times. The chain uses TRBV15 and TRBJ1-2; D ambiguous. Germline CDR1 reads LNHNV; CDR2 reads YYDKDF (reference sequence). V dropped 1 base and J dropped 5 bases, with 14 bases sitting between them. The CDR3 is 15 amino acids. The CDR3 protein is CATSRVEEVGYGYTF. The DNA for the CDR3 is TGTGCCACCAGCAGAGTCGAGGAGGTCGGATATGGCTACACCTTC.

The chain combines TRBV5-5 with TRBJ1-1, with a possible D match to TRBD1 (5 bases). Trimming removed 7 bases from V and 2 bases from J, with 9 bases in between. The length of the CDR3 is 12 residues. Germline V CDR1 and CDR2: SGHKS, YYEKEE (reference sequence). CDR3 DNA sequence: TGTGCCAGCGCCCAGGGAAACACTGAAGCTTTCTTT. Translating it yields CASAQGNTEAFF.

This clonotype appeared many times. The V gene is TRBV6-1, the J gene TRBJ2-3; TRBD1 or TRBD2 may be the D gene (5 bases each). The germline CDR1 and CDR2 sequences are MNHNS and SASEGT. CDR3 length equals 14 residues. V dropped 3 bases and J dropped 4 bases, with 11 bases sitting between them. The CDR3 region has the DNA TGTGCCAGCAGTGATACCGGGGCCCCAGATACGCAGTATTTT. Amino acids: CASSDTGAPDTQYF.

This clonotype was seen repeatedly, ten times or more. CDR3 bases: TGTGCCAGCAGCCAAGTCGCAGGGACTTCTGACAATGAGCAGTTCTTC. Translated: CASSQVAGTSDNEQFF. V gene TRBV4-2 combines with J gene TRBJ2-1; the D gene is possibly TRBD2 (6 bases). This CDR3 is 16 amino acids long. V was shortened by 1 base and J by 5 bases, with 15 bases between the two germline ends. Germline-derived CDR1 and CDR2 are LGHNA and YNFKEQ.

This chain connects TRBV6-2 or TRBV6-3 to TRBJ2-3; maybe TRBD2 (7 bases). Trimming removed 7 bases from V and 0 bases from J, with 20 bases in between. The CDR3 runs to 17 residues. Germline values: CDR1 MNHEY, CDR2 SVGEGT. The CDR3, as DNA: TGTGCCAGCACACTTCGGGTGGCGGGGGCCAGCACAGATACGCAGTATTTT. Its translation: CASTLRVAGASTDTQYF.

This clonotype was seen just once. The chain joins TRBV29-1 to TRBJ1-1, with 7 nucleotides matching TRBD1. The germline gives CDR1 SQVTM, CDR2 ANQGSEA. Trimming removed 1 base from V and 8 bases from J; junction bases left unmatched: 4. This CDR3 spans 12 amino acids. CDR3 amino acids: CSVEVGTAEAFF. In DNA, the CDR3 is TGCAGCGTTGAAGTCGGGACAGCAGAAGCTTTCTTT.

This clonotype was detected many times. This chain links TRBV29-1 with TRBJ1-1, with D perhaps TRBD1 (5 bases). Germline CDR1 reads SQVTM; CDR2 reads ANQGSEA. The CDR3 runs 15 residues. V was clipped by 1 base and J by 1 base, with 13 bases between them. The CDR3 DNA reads TGCAGCGTTGAAGGGGGCGGGGGATGGAACACTGAAGCTTTCTTT. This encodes CSVEGGGGWNTEAFF. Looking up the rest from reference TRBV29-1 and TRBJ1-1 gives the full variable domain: SAVISQKPSRDICQRGTSLTIQCQVDSQVTMMFWYRQQPGQSLTLIATANQGSEATYESGFVIDKFPISRPNLTFSTLTVSNMSPEDSSIYLCSVEGGGGWNTEAFFGQGTRLTVV.

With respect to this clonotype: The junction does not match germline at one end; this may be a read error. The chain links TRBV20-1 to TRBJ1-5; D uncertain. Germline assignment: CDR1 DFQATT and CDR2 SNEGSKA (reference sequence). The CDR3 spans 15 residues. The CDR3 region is CSAGDLGYSNQPQHF. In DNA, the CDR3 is TGCAGTGCTGGAGATTTGGGATATAGCAATCAGCCCCAGCATTTT.